This T cell receptor beta chain was sequenced in a study of post-analysis software for immune sequencing data. At the level of the study: The disease courses spanned relapsing-remitting, secondary progressive and progressive-relapsing forms of multiple sclerosis. Study-wide points: About five TRBV segments (TRBV5-6, TRBV5-1 and TRBV20-1 among them) occurred more frequently in patients than in controls.

Concerning this clonotype: Antigen specificity is unknown.

Presence of unique molecular identifiers characterized the TCR beta cDNA libraries. The authors obtained 500,000 to 600,000 cDNA molecules from approximately 0.95 to 9.8 million T cells. TCRdb itself ran the PCR reads through MiXCR, one entry per CDR3 protein. Among fewer than 900,000 distinct CDR3 sequences listed, 35% to 55% were seen once. Germline CDR1 is SGDLS and CDR2 is YYNGEE. This CDR3 comprises 15 residues. Trimming removed 2 bases at V and 11 bases at J, with 22 bases between. The clonotype originates from a girl aged 10 to 17 with multiple sclerosis. Sample: blood. The chain recombines TRBV9 with TRBJ1-1; maybe TRBD1 (5 bases). The CDR3 bases are TGTGCCAGCAGCGTTGGGCTTGGGGGAGGGGAAATGGCTTTCTTT. This translates into CASSVGLGGGEMAFF. Using reference TRBV9 and TRBJ1-1 for the parts outside the CDR3, the full variable domain is DSGVTQTPKHLITATGQRVTLRCSPRSGDLSVYWYQQSLDQGLQFLIQYYNGEERAKGNILERFSAQQFPDLHSELNLSSLELGDSALYFCASSVGLGGGEMAFFGQGTRLTVV.